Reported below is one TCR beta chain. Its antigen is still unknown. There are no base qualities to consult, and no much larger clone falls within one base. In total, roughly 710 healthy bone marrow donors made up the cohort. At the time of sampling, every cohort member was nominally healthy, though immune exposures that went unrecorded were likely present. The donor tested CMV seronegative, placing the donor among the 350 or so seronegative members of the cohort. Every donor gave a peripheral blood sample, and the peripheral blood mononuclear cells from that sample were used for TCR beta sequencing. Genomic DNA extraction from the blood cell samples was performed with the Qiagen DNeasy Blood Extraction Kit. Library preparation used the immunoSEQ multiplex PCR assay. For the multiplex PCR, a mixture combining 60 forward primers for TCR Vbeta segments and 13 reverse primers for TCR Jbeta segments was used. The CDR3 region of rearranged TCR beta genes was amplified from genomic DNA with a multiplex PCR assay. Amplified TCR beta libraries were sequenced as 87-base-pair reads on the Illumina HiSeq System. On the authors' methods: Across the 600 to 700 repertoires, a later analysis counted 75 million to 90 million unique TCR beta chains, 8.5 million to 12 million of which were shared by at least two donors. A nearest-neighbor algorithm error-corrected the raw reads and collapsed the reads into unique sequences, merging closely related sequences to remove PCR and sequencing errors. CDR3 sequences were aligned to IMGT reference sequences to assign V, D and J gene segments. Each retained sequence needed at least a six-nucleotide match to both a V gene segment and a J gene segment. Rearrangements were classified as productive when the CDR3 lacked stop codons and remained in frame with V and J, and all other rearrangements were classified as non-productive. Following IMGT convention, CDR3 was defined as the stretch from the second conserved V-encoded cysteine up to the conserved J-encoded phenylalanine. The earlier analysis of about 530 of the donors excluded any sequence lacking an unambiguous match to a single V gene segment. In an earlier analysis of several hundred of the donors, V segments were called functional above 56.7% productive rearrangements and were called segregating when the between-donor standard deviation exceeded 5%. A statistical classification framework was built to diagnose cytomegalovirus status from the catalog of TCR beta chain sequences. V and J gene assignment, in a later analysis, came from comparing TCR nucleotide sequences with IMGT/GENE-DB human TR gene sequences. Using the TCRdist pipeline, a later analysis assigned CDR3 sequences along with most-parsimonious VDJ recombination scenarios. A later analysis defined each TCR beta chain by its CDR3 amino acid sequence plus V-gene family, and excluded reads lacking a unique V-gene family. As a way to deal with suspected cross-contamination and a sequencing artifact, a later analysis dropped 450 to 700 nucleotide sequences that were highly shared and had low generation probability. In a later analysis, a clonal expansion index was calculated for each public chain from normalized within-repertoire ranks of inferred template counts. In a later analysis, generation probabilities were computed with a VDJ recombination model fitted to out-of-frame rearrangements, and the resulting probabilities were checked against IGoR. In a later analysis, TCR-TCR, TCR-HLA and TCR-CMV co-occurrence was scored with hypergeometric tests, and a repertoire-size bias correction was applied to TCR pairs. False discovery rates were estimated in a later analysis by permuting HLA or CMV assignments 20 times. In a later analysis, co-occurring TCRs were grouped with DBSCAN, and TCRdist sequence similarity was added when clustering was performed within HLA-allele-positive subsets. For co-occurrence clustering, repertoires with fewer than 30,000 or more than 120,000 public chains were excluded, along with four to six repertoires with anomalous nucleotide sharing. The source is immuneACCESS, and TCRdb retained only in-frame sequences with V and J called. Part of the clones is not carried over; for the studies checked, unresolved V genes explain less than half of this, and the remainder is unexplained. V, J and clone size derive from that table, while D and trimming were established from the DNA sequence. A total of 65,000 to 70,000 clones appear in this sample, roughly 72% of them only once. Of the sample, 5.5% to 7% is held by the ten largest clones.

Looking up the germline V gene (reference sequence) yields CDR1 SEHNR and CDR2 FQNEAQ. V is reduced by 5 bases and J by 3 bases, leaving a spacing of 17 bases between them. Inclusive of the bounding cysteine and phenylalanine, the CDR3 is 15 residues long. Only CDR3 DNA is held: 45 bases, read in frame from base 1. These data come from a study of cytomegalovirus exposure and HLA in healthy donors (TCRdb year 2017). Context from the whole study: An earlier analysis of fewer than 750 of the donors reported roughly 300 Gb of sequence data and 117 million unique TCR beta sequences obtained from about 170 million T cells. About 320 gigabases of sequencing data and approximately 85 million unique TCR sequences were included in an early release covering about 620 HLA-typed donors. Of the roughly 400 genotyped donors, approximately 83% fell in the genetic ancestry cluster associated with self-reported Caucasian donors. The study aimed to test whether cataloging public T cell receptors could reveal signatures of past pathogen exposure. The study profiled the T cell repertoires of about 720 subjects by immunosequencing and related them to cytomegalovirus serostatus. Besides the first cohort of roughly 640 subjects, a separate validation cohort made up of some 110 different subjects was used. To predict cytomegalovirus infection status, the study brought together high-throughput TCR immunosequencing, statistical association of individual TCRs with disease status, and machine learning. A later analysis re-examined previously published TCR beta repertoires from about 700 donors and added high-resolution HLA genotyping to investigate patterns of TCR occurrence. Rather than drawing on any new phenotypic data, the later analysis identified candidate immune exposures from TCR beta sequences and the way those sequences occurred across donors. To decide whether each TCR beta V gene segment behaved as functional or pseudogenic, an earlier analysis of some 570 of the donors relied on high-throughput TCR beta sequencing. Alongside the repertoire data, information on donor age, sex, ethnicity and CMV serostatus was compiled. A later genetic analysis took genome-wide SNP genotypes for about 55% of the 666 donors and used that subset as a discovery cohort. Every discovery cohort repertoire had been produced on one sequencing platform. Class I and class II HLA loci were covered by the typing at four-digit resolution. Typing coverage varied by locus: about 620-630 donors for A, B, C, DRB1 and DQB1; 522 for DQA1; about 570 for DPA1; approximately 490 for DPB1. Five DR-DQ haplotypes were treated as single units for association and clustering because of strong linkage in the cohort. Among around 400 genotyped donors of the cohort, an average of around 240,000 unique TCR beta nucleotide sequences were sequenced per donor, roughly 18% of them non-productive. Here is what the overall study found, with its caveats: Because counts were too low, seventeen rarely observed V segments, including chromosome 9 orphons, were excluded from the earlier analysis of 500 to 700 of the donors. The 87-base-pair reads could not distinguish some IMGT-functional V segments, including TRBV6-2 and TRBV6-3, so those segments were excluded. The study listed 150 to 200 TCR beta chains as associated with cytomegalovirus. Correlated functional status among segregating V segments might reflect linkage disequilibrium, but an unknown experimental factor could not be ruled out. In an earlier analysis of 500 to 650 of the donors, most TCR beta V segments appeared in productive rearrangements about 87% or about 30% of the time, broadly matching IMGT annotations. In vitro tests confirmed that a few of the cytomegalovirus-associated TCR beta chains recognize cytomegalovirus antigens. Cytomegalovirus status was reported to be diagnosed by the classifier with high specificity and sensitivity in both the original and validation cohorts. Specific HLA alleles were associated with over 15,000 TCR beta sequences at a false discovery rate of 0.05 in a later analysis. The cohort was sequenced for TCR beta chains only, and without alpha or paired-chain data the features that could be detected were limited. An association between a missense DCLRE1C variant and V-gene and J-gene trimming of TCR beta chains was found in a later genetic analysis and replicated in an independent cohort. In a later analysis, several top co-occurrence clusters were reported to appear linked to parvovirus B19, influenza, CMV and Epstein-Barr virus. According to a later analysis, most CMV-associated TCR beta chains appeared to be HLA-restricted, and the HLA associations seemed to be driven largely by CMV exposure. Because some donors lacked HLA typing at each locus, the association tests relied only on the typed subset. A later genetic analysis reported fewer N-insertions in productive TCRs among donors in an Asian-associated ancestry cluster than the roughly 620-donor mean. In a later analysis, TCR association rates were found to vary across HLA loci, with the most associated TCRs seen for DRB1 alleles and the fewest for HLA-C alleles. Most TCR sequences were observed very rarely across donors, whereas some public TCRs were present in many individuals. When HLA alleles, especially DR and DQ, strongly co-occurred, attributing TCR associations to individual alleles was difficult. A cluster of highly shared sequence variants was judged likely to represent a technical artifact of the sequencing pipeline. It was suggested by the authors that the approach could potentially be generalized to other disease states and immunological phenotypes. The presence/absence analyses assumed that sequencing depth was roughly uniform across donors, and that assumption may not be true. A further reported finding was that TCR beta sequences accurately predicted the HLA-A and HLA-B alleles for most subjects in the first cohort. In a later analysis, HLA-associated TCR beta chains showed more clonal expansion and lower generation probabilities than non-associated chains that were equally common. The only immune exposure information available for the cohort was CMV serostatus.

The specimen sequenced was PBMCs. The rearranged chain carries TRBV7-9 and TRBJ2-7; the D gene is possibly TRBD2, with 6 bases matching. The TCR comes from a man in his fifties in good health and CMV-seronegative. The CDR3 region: CASSPDVGRGYEQYF. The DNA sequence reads TGTGCCAGCAGCCCAGATGTCGGGAGAGGCTACGAGCAGTACTTC.